A single sample gave rise to the 31 T cell receptor beta chains below, sequenced in a study of cytomegalovirus exposure and HLA in healthy donors. The PCR employed 60 Vbeta primers together with 13 Jbeta primers. The assay was immunoSEQ multiplex PCR, and TCRdb's table has in-frame clones only and misses some. The repertoire consists of roughly 200,000 clones, with approximately 86% occurring once and the leading ten covering around 0.31%. Sequencing input: PBMCs. All receptors come from a woman aged 25 to 39 in good health and CMV-seronegative.

This clone was detected once. The V and J genes are TRBV7-2 and TRBJ1-1, with 12 bases fitting TRBD1. Germline-derived CDR1 and CDR2 are SGHTA and FQGNSA. This CDR3 contains 16 residues. The V and J ends lost 6 bases and 4 bases, in that order; junction bases with no gene match: 9. The CDR3 DNA reads TGTGCCAGCAGAACCGGGACAGGGGGCTTTAGCACTGAAGCTTTCTTT. As protein: CASRTGTGGFSTEAFF. Drawing the rest from reference TRBV7-2 and TRBJ1-1, the complete variable domain is GAGVSQSPSNKVTEKGKDVELRCDPISGHTALYWYRQSLGQGLEFLIYFQGNSAPDKSGLPSDRFSAERTGGSVSTLTIQRTQQEDSAVYLCASRTGTGGFSTEAFFGQGTRLTVV.

As to this clone: The sample holds other DNA sequences that translate to the same CDR3. This sequence joins TRBV28 and TRBJ1-2; D unresolved. Per germline, CDR1 MDHEN and CDR2 SYDVKM. V lost 6 bases and J 1 base, leaving 3 bases between the germline ends. The CDR3 loop spans 11 amino acids. In DNA form, the CDR3 reads TGTGCCAGCAGCCTTAACTATGGCTACACCTTC. It is translated as CASSLNYGYTF.

The chain joins TRBV2 to TRBJ1-4, with a possible D match to TRBD1 (5 bases). Trimming stripped 4 bases from V and 3 bases from J, with 12 bases between. The CDR3 has 15 amino acids. Germline lookup yields CDR1 SNHLY and CDR2 FYNNEI. The CDR3 DNA reads as TGTGCCAGCAGTGGGGGCAGGGCGCCTAATGAAAAACTGTTTTTT. Its protein is CASSGGRAPNEKLFF.

The J gene is TRBJ2-2, the V gene TRBV11-2; D uncertain. This CDR3 is built from 14 residues. Germline V gene data show CDR1 as SGHAT and CDR2 as FQNNGV. V lost 6 bases to trimming and J lost 7 bases, with 15 bases between them. The CDR3 reads CASSSPSVIGELFF. CDR3 coding DNA: TGTGCCAGCAGTTCCCCATCAGTAATCGGGGAGCTGTTTTTT. Using reference TRBV11-2 and TRBJ2-2 for the parts outside the CDR3, the full variable domain is EAGVAQSPRYKIIEKRQSVAFWCNPISGHATLYWYQQILGQGPKLLIQFQNNGVVDDSQLPKDRFSAERLKGVDSTLKIQPAKLEDSAVYLCASSSPSVIGELFFGEGSRLTVL.

V and J are TRBV2 and TRBJ1-5, with TRBD1 matching 8 bases. CDR1 and CDR2 from the germline V gene are SNHLY and FYNNEI. J gave up 13 bases and V 6 bases, and 14 bases lay outside the gene matches. This CDR3 has 14 residues. CDR3 protein: CASSLRTGSGSQHF. DNA for the CDR3: TGTGCCAGCAGCCTAAGGACAGGGAGCGGATCTCAGCATTTT.

The chain links TRBV29-1 to TRBJ2-6; D unresolved. CDR1 and CDR2 from the germline V gene are SQVTM and ANQGSEA. Deletions cut 1 base from V and 0 bases from J, with 10 bases between. The CDR3 contains 16 residues. The CDR3 loop is CSVEAGGSSGANVLTF. For the CDR3, the DNA is TGCAGCGTTGAAGCGGGTGGGTCCTCTGGGGCCAACGTCCTGACTTTC. Full variable domain (remainder filled in from reference TRBV29-1 and TRBJ2-6): SAVISQKPSRDICQRGTSLTIQCQVDSQVTMMFWYRQQPGQSLTLIATANQGSEATYESGFVIDKFPISRPNLTFSTLTVSNMSPEDSSIYLCSVEAGGSSGANVLTFGAGSRLTVL.

V gene TRBV9 combines with J gene TRBJ2-3; 9 nucleotides match TRBD1. The CDR3 is 16 residues long. CDR1 and CDR2 from the germline V gene are SGDLS and YYNGEE. The V and J ends lost 0 bases and 5 bases, in that order; junction bases with no gene match: 7. CDR3 DNA sequence: TGTGCCAGCAGCGTAGCGGGACAGGGTGTGCAAGATACGCAGTATTTT. Its translation: CASSVAGQGVQDTQYF.

The rearrangement links TRBV28 to TRBJ2-2; weak D call: TRBD2 (6 bases). Per the germline V gene, CDR1 is MDHEN and CDR2 is SYDVKM. The V and J ends lost 2 bases and 1 base respectively, with 8 bases between them. The CDR3 is 15 amino acids. The CDR3 reads CASSLRGMNTGELFF. The CDR3 DNA sequence: TGTGCCAGCAGTTTACGGGGGATGAACACCGGGGAGCTGTTTTTT.

The chain uses TRBV4-2 and TRBJ2-7; weak D call: TRBD1 (5 bases). With 4 bases removed from V and 3 bases from J, the gap between germline ends came to 28 bases. This CDR3 contains 19 residues. Germline V gives CDR1 LGHNA, CDR2 YNFKEQ. CDR3 sequence reads: CASSRLPTATPSTFYEQYF. For the CDR3, the DNA is TGTGCCAGCAGCCGACTCCCGACAGCCACACCTTCGACATTCTACGAGCAGTACTTC.

The rearrangement uses TRBV5-1 and TRBJ2-3; D unclear. The V end lost 3 bases, the J end lost 1 base, and 12 bases lay between the germline ends. The CDR3 has 15 residues. Germline V lookup: CDR1 SGHRS, CDR2 YFSETQ. Here the CDR3 DNA reads TGCGCCAGCAGCTCAGATCGGGTGGGCACAGATACGCAGTATTTT. Protein: CASSSDRVGTDTQYF.

The rearrangement joins TRBV2 to TRBJ2-5; 7 nucleotides agree with TRBD1. The V gene end was trimmed by 3 bases and the J gene end by 13 bases; junction bases not matched to a gene: 5. The CDR3 has 11 amino acids. Germline CDR1 is SNHLY and CDR2 is FYNNEI. CDR3 DNA sequence: TGTGCCAGCAGTGATGACAGGGTCCCGTACTTC. Its protein is CASSDDRVPYF.

The V gene is TRBV5-6, the J gene TRBJ2-4; TRBD2 agrees at 7 bases. Per the germline V gene, CDR1 is SGHDT and CDR2 is YYEEEE. Losses at the gene ends were 0 bases for V and 1 base for J; bases not matched to a gene: 10. This CDR3 region has 18 residues. CDR3 sequence: CASSLAGGNPLAKNIQYF. Written as DNA, the CDR3 is TGTGCCAGCAGCTTGGCCGGGGGGAACCCCCTTGCCAAAAACATTCAGTACTTC.

V gene TRBV28 combines with J gene TRBJ1-1; D unresolved. Trimming removed 8 bases from V and 0 bases from J, with 16 bases in between. The CDR3 runs 15 residues. From germline, CDR1 is MDHEN and CDR2 SYDVKM. Here the CDR3 DNA reads TGTGCCAGCGCCCTAGGCGGGATGATGAACACTGAAGCTTTCTTT. This encodes CASALGGMMNTEAFF.

The chain carries TRBV6-1 and TRBJ2-5; TRBD2 aligns across 12 bases. Germline V CDR1 and CDR2: MNHNS, SASEGT. The CDR3 covers 19 residues. Losses at the gene ends were 4 bases for V and 5 bases for J; bases not matched to a gene: 17. The CDR3 DNA sequence: TGTGCCAGCAGTGCATCCCCGGGACTAGCGGGTCTGGAGGGGGAGACCCAGTACTTC. It translates to CASSASPGLAGLEGETQYF.

This clone was detected only a few times. The chain has TRBV6-1 and TRBJ2-2; D call uncertain. Trimming shortened V by 6 bases and J by 7 bases, and 6 bases separated the two germline ends. The V gene's germline CDR1 is MNHNS and CDR2 SASEGT. The CDR3 is 11 amino acids. CDR3 DNA sequence: TGTGCCAGCAGGGCCCACGGGGAGCTGTTTTTT. Protein product: CASRAHGELFF.

The V call is TRBV2, the J call TRBJ2-7; TRBD1 might be the D (5 bases). The CDR3 is made up of 13 amino acids. V lost 6 bases and J 4 bases, leaving 13 bases between the germline ends. From germline, CDR1 is SNHLY and CDR2 FYNNEI. The CDR3 here is CASSEDNLYEQYF. In DNA form, the CDR3 reads TGTGCCAGCAGCGAGGACAACTTATACGAGCAGTACTTC.

This clone has only one observation. This rearrangement joins TRBV5-1 to TRBJ2-7, with TRBD1 matching 8 bases. The V gene's germline CDR1 is SGHRS and CDR2 YFSETQ. The CDR3 covers 16 residues. V shed 3 bases and J 2 bases; nucleotides not matched to a gene: 10. For the CDR3, the DNA is TGCGCCAGCAGCTATGCTCCGGGACAGGCTACCTACGAGCAGTACTTC. It translates to CASSYAPGQATYEQYF.

The chain combines TRBV19 with TRBJ1-5; 11 positions agree with TRBD1. V lost 9 bases and J lost 7; bases outside the gene matches: 5. The germline V gene has CDR1 LNHDA and CDR2 SQIVND (reference sequence). The CDR3 runs 13 residues. CDR3: CASGQGAMQPQHF. In DNA form, the CDR3 reads TGTGCCAGCGGACAGGGGGCGATGCAGCCCCAGCATTTT.

This sequence joins TRBV27 and TRBJ1-2, with D possibly being TRBD1 (5 bases). The CDR3 is made up of 14 amino acids. The germline V gene has CDR1 MNHEY and CDR2 SMNVEV (reference sequence). V was shortened by 1 base and J by 6 bases, with 12 bases between the two germline ends. Here the CDR3 DNA reads TGTGCCAGCAGTTTATTGGGGCGCTCAGATGGCTACACCTTC. Translating gives CASSLLGRSDGYTF.

The rearrangement links TRBV28 to TRBJ1-3; D ambiguous. CDR3 size: 16 residues. Trimming pared 4 bases from V and 3 bases from J, leaving 16 bases between. Germline-derived CDR1 and CDR2 are MDHEN and SYDVKM. CDR3 loop: CASSSPSRDIGNTIYF. In DNA, the CDR3 is TGTGCCAGCAGTTCCCCATCAAGAGATATTGGAAACACCATATATTTT.

This clone was found a few times. The CDR3 DNA is TGTGCCAGTACCCACCAGGTGAACACTGAAGCTTTCTTT. It specifies CASTHQVNTEAFF. The gene calls are TRBV19 and TRBJ1-1; D uncertain. CDR1 is LNHDA, CDR2 SQIVND, per germline (reference sequence). The V and J ends lost 7 bases and 0 bases respectively, with 9 bases between them. CDR3 length: 13 amino acids.

This sequence joins TRBV2 and TRBJ1-2; maybe TRBD1 (5 bases). This CDR3 contains 13 residues. Germline V CDR1 and CDR2: SNHLY, FYNNEI. V lost 7 bases, J lost 6 bases, and 15 bases lay in between. The CDR3 DNA reads as TGTGCCAGCACGACCGGGGACTGGAATGGCTACACCTTC. Translating it yields CASTTGDWNGYTF.

This chain uses TRBV12-2 with TRBJ2-6; the table assigns TRBD1, which was not confirmed against the DNA. TRBV12-2 is recorded as a pseudogene. The CDR3 consists of 18 residues. CDR3 amino acids: CASRFPPDRESGANVLTF. CDR3 in DNA: TGTGCAAGTCGCTTCCCTCCGGACAGGGAGTCCGGGGCCAACGTCCTGACTTTC.

The chain uses TRBV5-6 and TRBJ1-2; D unclear. The CDR3 consists of 15 residues. The V gene's germline CDR1 is SGHDT and CDR2 YYEEEE. Trimming took off 7 bases at V and 1 base at J, with 17 bases between the two ends. The CDR3 nucleotides are TGTGCCAGCGAAACTAGAGGGTCCCTTAACTATGGCTACACCTTC. Amino acid sequence: CASETRGSLNYGYTF.

The rearrangement uses TRBV28 and TRBJ2-7, with D perhaps TRBD2 (5 bases). Germline CDR1 MDHEN, CDR2 SYDVKM. Deletions cut 3 bases from V and 4 bases from J, with 16 bases between. CDR3 size: 15 residues. CDR3 protein: CASSLPTPGFYEQYF. The CDR3 DNA reads as TGTGCCAGCAGTTTGCCCACGCCGGGATTTTACGAGCAGTACTTC.

Details on this clone: This sample includes further DNA sequences coding for the same CDR3. The chain links TRBV5-6 to TRBJ2-7, with 11 bases aligning to TRBD1. Germline values: CDR1 SGHDT, CDR2 YYEEEE. This CDR3 is built from 15 residues. Germline trimming cut 4 bases from V and 1 base from J; bases unmatched to any gene: 4. CDR3 protein: CASSPDRGLSYEQYF. The CDR3 DNA is TGTGCCAGCAGCCCGGACAGGGGGCTGTCCTACGAGCAGTACTTC.

This sequence joins TRBV5-1 and TRBJ2-3, with 10 bases lining up with TRBD2. V lost 0 bases to trimming and J lost 3 bases; unmatched junction nucleotides: 7. CDR1 and CDR2 from the germline V gene are SGHRS and YFSETQ. The CDR3 has 17 residues. Written as DNA, the CDR3 is TGCGCCAGCAGCTTGGTATCCAGCGGGGGGGGAACAGATACGCAGTATTTT. Protein sequence: CASSLVSSGGGTDTQYF.

The chain is built from TRBV6-1 and TRBJ2-1, with 10 bases fitting TRBD2. The CDR3 has 16 residues. Germline trimming cut 4 bases from V and 6 bases from J; bases unmatched to any gene: 9. CDR1 and CDR2 (germline): MNHNS, SASEGT. Here the CDR3 reads CASSVSLAGVTNEQFF. The CDR3 nucleotides are TGTGCCAGCAGTGTATCGCTAGCGGGGGTAACCAATGAGCAGTTCTTC.

The CDR3 bases are TGTGCCAGCAGTAGCCGGGACAGGGGTTCAATTTACGAGCAGTACTTC. It yields the protein CASSSRDRGSIYEQYF. This chain uses TRBV28 with TRBJ2-7, with TRBD1 matching 10 bases. Looked up from germline, CDR1 is MDHEN and CDR2 is SYDVKM. The J segment lost 4 bases and the V segment lost 5 bases, leaving 11 bases of the junction unmatched. The CDR3 contains 16 residues.

The J gene is TRBJ2-3, the V gene TRBV5-4, with D uncertain. The CDR3 loop spans 15 amino acids. V gave up 0 bases and J gave up 4 bases, with 12 bases separating them. Germline CDR1 SGHNT, CDR2 YYREEE (reference sequence). DNA for the CDR3: TGTGCCAGCAGCTTGGTCGGTGACAAATCAGATACGCAGTATTTT. The encoded protein is CASSLVGDKSDTQYF.

The CDR3 DNA reads as TGTGCCAGCAGTCAGGGCTCTGGGGCCAACGTCCTGACTTTC. Its protein is CASSQGSGANVLTF. The chain has TRBV5-4 and TRBJ2-6, with D tentatively TRBD1 (5 bases). This CDR3 is built from 14 residues. The germline V gene encodes CDR1 SGHNT and CDR2 YYREEE (reference sequence). V dropped 5 bases and J dropped 0 bases, with 6 bases sitting between them.